A single sample is the source of the 2 T cell receptor beta chains below, sequenced in a study of CD8+ T cells in alopecia areata. Sequencing templates came from extracted RNA that was reverse transcribed into cDNA. TCRdb's table, derived via immunoSEQ multiplex PCR, lists solely in-frame clones and lacks some. Among about 200,000 clones, about 56% were seen once, and the ten largest hold roughly 5.3%. The specimen sequenced was CD8+ T cells sorted from blood. These TCRs come from a human donor in good health.

This chain links TRBV29-1 with TRBJ2-7; D may be TRBD1 (5 bases). This CDR3 spans 13 amino acids. Trimming took 2 bases from V and 2 from J, leaving 10 bases between them. CDR1 is SQVTM, CDR2 ANQGSEA, per germline. The CDR3: CSVEQGNPYEQYF. The DNA of the CDR3 is TGCAGCGTTGAACAGGGAAATCCCTACGAGCAGTACTTC.

V and J are TRBV27 and TRBJ1-5; TRBD1 aligns across 11 bases. The length of the CDR3 is 15 residues. Germline V gene sequence: CDR1 MNHEY, CDR2 SMNVEV (reference sequence). Trimming removed 2 bases from V and 6 bases from J; junction bases left unmatched: 3. The CDR3 loop is CASSLGQGAGQPQHF. The CDR3 nucleotides are TGTGCCAGCAGTTTAGGACAGGGGGCAGGTCAGCCCCAGCATTTT.